The next 17 T cell receptor beta chains were all read from a single sample in a study of molecular identifiers for immune sequencing clone quantification. TCRdb redid the calling of the PCR reads with MiXCR, one entry per CDR3 protein. The data show more than 10,000 distinct CDR3 sequences, around 15% seen once. The specimen sequenced was naive CD8+ T cells from blood, with Jurkat cell RNA spiked in. Subset defined: FACS-sorted CD8+CD4-CCR7+CD45RA+ naive T cells. Receptors were obtained from a human donor in good health. Some libraries in this study had Jurkat cell RNA spiked in.

This clonotype appeared a few times. The V and J genes are TRBV11-3 and TRBJ1-4; D not resolved. V lost 5 bases and J lost 0, with 13 bases in between. Germline V gene data show CDR1 as SGHNT and CDR2 as YENEEA. The CDR3 length is 16 residues. The CDR3 region has the DNA TGTGCCAGCAGCCCCCGGGGATCTACAACTAATGAAAAACTGTTTTTT. Protein sequence: CASSPRGSTTNEKLFF.

This clonotype was picked up many times. V usage is TRBV3-1 and J usage is TRBJ2-3, with 11 positions matching TRBD2. Trimming took 4 bases from V and 3 from J; bases not matched to a gene: 6. CDR3 length: 16 residues. Per the germline V gene, CDR1 is LGHDT and CDR2 is YNNKEL (reference sequence). The CDR3 loop is CASSPWTSGSTDTQYF. CDR3 nucleotides: TGTGCCAGCAGCCCGTGGACTAGCGGGTCGACAGATACGCAGTATTTT.

Notes on this clonotype: Possible read error: a much larger clone is one base away. The gene calls are TRBV27 and TRBJ2-3, with D uncertain. This CDR3 has 16 amino acids. V was shortened by 3 bases and J by 6 bases, with 19 bases between the two germline ends. Germline V lookup: CDR1 MNHEY, CDR2 SMNVEV (reference sequence). Here the CDR3 reads CASSFSWHSHLDTQYF. DNA for the CDR3: TGTGCCAGCAGTTTCTCCTGGCACAGCCACCTCGATACGCAGTATTTT.

At least ten counts were recorded for this clonotype. The gene calls are TRBV12-3 or TRBV12-4 and TRBJ2-3, with D unclear. The CDR3 contains 12 residues. The ends were cut back, 6 bases at V and 4 bases at J, with 8 bases in the middle. The CDR3 sequence is CASSLGSDTQYF. In nucleotides, the CDR3 is TGTGCCAGCAGCCTGGGGTCAGATACGCAGTATTTT.

This clonotype has ten or more counts. The chain uses TRBV11-3 and TRBJ1-4; D gene ambiguous. Trimming shortened V by 5 bases and J by 5 bases, and 18 bases separated the two germline ends. CDR3 length: 16 residues. Germline V CDR1 and CDR2: SGHNT, YENEEA. DNA of the CDR3: TGTGCCAGCAGCCCATTTTCGGCGTGGACCAATGAAAAACTGTTTTTT. This codes for CASSPFSAWTNEKLFF.

This clonotype rates as medium-sized (0.01 to 0.1%). The junction shows a germline mismatch at one end, possibly a read error. This chain links TRBV3-1 with TRBJ2-5, with 7 positions matching TRBD1. This CDR3 is 15 amino acids long. Germline V gives CDR1 LGHDT, CDR2 YNNKEL (reference sequence). The CDR3 sequence is CASSQGPGQQEAQYF. For the CDR3, the DNA is TGTGCCAGCAGCCAAGGGCCGGGACAGCAAGAGGCCCAGTACTTC.

This clonotype was counted only a few times. Since a much larger clone is just one base distant, this may be a read error. The V call is TRBV7-9, the J call TRBJ1-4; D is unclear. The V gene's germline CDR1 is SEHNR and CDR2 FQNEAQ (reference sequence). The CDR3 has 16 residues. As DNA, the CDR3 is TGTGCCAGCAGCCCCCTGCTCGGCGGCCCGGCGGAAAGACTGTTTTTT. Translation gives CASSPLLGGPAERLFF.

V and J are TRBV12-3 or TRBV12-4 and TRBJ2-7; 8 nucleotides line up with TRBD1. The CDR3 covers 14 residues. The ends lost 7 bases at V and 2 bases at J; junction bases unmatched: 7. The CDR3 region is CASNLQGEPYEQYF. The CDR3 DNA reads TGTGCCAGCAACCTACAGGGGGAACCCTACGAGCAGTACTTC.

This clonotype was detected ten times or more. CDR3 loop: CASSLVGWLDDSNYGYTF. CDR3 DNA: TGCGCCAGCAGCTTGGTCGGGTGGTTGGACGACTCTAACTATGGCTACACCTTC. This sequence joins TRBV5-1 and TRBJ1-2; no clear D. Germline CDR1 SGHRS, CDR2 YFSETQ. V shed 0 bases and J shed 0 bases, with 18 bases lying between them. The CDR3 has 18 residues.

This chain connects TRBV28 to TRBJ1-2; D unclear. The CDR3 spans 13 residues. Trimming removed 6 bases from V and 4 bases from J, with 12 bases in between. Germline V gene sequence: CDR1 MDHEN, CDR2 SYDVKM. CDR3 DNA sequence: TGTGCCAGCAGCACAGAGGTCTTCTATGGCTACACCTTC. Residues: CASSTEVFYGYTF.

Concerning this clonotype itself: Possible read error: a much larger clone is one base away. The gene calls are TRBV7-8 and TRBJ2-1; TRBD2 matches at 7 bases. The CDR3 runs 14 residues. Looked up from germline, CDR1 is SGHVS and CDR2 is FQNEAQ. CDR3 sequence: CASSLAPGGNGQFF. The CDR3 nucleotides read TGTGCCAGCAGCTTAGCCCCCGGGGGGAATGGGCAGTTCTTC.

By sample fraction, this clonotype is medium-sized. CDR3 DNA: TGTGCCACCAGTGATTCGACTGGGAAACCACCCAATGAGCAGTTCTTC. It specifies CATSDSTGKPPNEQFF. The genes are TRBV24-1 and TRBJ2-1; D is ambiguous. This CDR3 spans 16 amino acids. The germline gives CDR1 KGHDR, CDR2 SFDVKD. Deletions cut 2 bases from V and 6 bases from J, with 16 bases between.

This clonotype was recorded many times. V and J are TRBV20-1 and TRBJ2-6, with 10 bases matching TRBD1. CDR1 and CDR2 from the germline V gene are DFQATT and SNEGSKA (reference sequence). V lost 4 bases and J lost 2; bases outside the gene matches: 11. The CDR3 length is 18 residues. CDR3 region: CSATQPGQGSPGANVLTF. The CDR3 nucleotides are TGCAGTGCTACTCAACCGGGACAGGGGAGTCCTGGGGCCAACGTCCTGACTTTC.

CDR3 nucleotides: TGTGCCAGCAGTCCCGGGGACTACGAGCAGTACTTC. Translating it yields CASSPGDYEQYF. The V gene is TRBV12-3 or TRBV12-4, the J gene TRBJ2-7; tentatively, D is TRBD2 (5 bases). V was shortened by 5 bases and J by 3 bases, with 8 bases between the two germline ends. This CDR3 has 12 amino acids.

By proportion, this clonotype is medium-sized. The chain joins TRBV5-1 to TRBJ2-1, with 9 bases matching TRBD2. The CDR3 runs 16 residues. CDR1 is SGHRS and CDR2 is YFSETQ in the germline V gene. J gave up 8 bases and V 4 bases, and 13 bases lay outside the gene matches. The CDR3 here is CASSLEFAGGPDEQFF. DNA for the CDR3: TGCGCCAGCAGCCTGGAGTTTGCGGGAGGGCCCGATGAGCAGTTCTTC.

In this sample, this clonotype turned up many times. This chain joins TRBV11-1 and TRBJ2-7; perhaps TRBD2 as D (6 bases). Germline CDR1 and CDR2: SGHAT and FQDESV (reference sequence). The CDR3 runs to 12 residues. Trimming stripped 4 bases from V and 4 bases from J, with 8 bases between. CDR3 in DNA: TGTGCCAGCAGCTGGGCGGGATACGAGCAGTACTTC. Its protein is CASSWAGYEQYF.

This clonotype was counted at least ten times. The chain recombines TRBV7-8 with TRBJ2-7, with 7 bases lining up with TRBD1. Per germline, CDR1 SGHVS and CDR2 FQNEAQ. V lost 0 bases to trimming and J lost 4 bases; unmatched junction nucleotides: 0. The CDR3 totals 13 residues. In DNA, the CDR3 is TGTGCCAGCAGCTTAGCGACAGGGTACGAGCAGTACTTC. This gives the protein CASSLATGYEQYF.